The rows below give T cell receptor beta chains drawn from one sample of a study of vaccination effects on CD4 cells after COVID-19. No antigen is known for these receptors. The table came from immunoSEQ multiplex PCR; TCRdb's copy has only in-frame clones and leaves some out. The table lists about 16,000 clones, about three quarters of them singletons, with approximately 19% in the top ten. The material was CD4+ T cells from PBMCs cultured with HCoV-NL63 spike peptides, obtained after COVID-19 vaccination. The receptors come from a human donor who received a COVID-19 vaccine. CDR3s include the opening cysteine and the closing phenylalanine or tryptophan. The D gene is left open where the match is weak. Expanded clones are given a class, and other clones once, few, many or no size at all.

CDR3nt,CDR3aa,v_gene,abundance,j_gene,d_gene
TGCGCCAGCAGCCCTTACGGCTACGAGCAGTACTTC,CASSPYGYEQYF,TRBV5-1,once,TRBJ2-7,NA
TGTGCCAGCAGTTACTCGACAGGGTCGGGTGGCGGGGAGCTGTTTTTT,CASSYSTGSGGGELFF,TRBV6-6,NA,TRBJ2-2,TRBD1
TGTGCCAGCAGCTCAGGACAGGGGAGCACTGAAGCTTTCTTT,CASSSGQGSTEAFF,TRBV5-4,NA,TRBJ1-1,TRBD1
TGCGCCAGCAGCTGGGACGGAACTGGAAACACCATATATTTT,CASSWDGTGNTIYF,TRBV5-1,few,TRBJ1-3,NA
TGTGCCAGCTTCTCCGCCATCCAGGGCTCCACTGAAGCTTTCTTT,CASFSAIQGSTEAFF,TRBV5-5,NA,TRBJ1-1,NA
TGTGCCAGCAGCTCGCAGACAGGGGTCAATCAGCCCCAGCATTTT,CASSSQTGVNQPQHF,TRBV7-9,NA,TRBJ1-5,TRBD1
TGTGCCAGCCTCCAGGGGGAGGTTAGCAGCAATCAGCCCCAGCATTTT,CASLQGEVSSNQPQHF,TRBV19,NA,TRBJ1-5,TRBD1
TGTGCCAGCAGTCCGCCTCTGGGGGTGGATGTTTCCTACGAGCAGTACTTC,CASSPPLGVDVSYEQYF,TRBV28,once,TRBJ2-7,NA
TGTGCCAGCAGCCCGAACAGGGGGAATCGGTATGGCTACACCTTC,CASSPNRGNRYGYTF,TRBV5-4,NA,TRBJ1-2,TRBD1
TGTGCCAGCAGCTTAGGACGGAGTACCCCCTATGGCTACACCTTC,CASSLGRSTPYGYTF,TRBV7-2,NA,TRBJ1-2,NA
TGCGCCAGCAGCCAAGGGGACAGGGCCTACTATGGCTACACCTTC,CASSQGDRAYYGYTF,TRBV4-1,once,TRBJ1-2,TRBD1
TGTGCCAGTAGTATAGATAGGTCGCAGGCCTATAGCAATCAGCCCCAGCATTTT,CASSIDRSQAYSNQPQHF,TRBV19,NA,TRBJ1-5,NA
TGTGCCAGCAGTGAGGGGACAGGCCTCTATGGCTACACCTTC,CASSEGTGLYGYTF,TRBV6-1,NA,TRBJ1-2,TRBD1
TGTGCCAGTAGTATAAGGGGCTATGGCTACACCTTC,CASSIRGYGYTF,TRBV19,few,TRBJ1-2,NA